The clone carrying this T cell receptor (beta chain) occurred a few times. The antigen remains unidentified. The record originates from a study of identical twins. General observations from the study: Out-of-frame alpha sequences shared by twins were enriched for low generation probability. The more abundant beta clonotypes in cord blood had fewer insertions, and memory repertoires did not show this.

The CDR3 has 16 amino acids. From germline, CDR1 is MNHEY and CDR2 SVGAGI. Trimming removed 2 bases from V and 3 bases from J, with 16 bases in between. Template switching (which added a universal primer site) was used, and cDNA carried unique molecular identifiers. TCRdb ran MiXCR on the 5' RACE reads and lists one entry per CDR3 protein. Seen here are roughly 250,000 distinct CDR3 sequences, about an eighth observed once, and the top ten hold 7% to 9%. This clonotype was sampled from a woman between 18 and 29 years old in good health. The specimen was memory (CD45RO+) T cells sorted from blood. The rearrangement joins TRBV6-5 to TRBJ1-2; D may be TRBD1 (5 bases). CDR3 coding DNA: TGTGCCAGCAGTTACGTCGGGGCGGGAGTGGACTATGGCTACACCTTC. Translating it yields CASSYVGAGVDYGYTF.